This entry features one T cell receptor beta chain sequence. The source of the sample is a study of OX40 agonist ivuxolimab in advanced cancers. The wider study: Age averaged around 54 years (range roughly 20 to 90), and approximately 80% were male.

This CDR3 comprises 13 residues. Trimming removed 4 bases at V and 1 base at J, with 9 bases between. CDR1 is SGHDT and CDR2 is YYEEEE in the germline V gene. The repertoire was sequenced with immunoSEQ multiplex PCR; TCRdb's copy has only in-frame clones and lacks some. Of about 31,000 clones in the sample, about nine tenths were seen once. Patients were ineligible given autoimmune disease history or systemic immunosuppression. This chain uses TRBV5-6 with TRBJ2-7; a possible D gene is TRBD1 (5 bases). Specimen: CD4+ or CD8+ T cells sorted from blood, collected in a trial of the OX40 agonist ivuxolimab. The clonotype was recovered from an adult with an advanced solid tumor such as melanoma, head and neck, liver or kidney cancer. The DNA for the CDR3 is TGTGCCAGCAGCCAGGACACTTCCTACGAGCAGTACTTC. Residues: CASSQDTSYEQYF.